This section outlines one T cell receptor beta chain sequence together with its context. The treatment denotes: roughly 18 received Ad26.COV2.S at low or high dose, single or two shots; 5 received placebo; per-sample allocation not given. Each sample was drawn 63 days after the first injection (of vaccine or placebo). These data originate in a study of Ad26.COV2.S vaccination and SARS-CoV-2 variants. Study at large: Intramuscularly, Ad26.COV2.S was given either once or twice, 56 days apart.

This CDR3 region has 14 residues. V was clipped by 3 bases and J by 3 bases, with 11 bases between them. Germline-derived CDR1 and CDR2 are LGHNA and YSLEER. Sequenced by immunoSEQ multiplex PCR; TCRdb stores in-frame clones only, minus some. This table has roughly 500,000 clones, nearly 90% appearing once. J is TRBJ1-1 and V is TRBV4-3; D is unclear. Sequences were derived from peripheral blood, sampled in a trial of Ad26.COV2.S vaccine versus placebo. This clonotype originated in a person between 18 and 65 years old who received the Ad26.COV2.S COVID-19 vaccine or a placebo. For the CDR3, the DNA is TGCGCCAGCAGCCACAGGTTAGCGGACACTGAAGCTTTCTTT. It yields the protein CASSHRLADTEAFF.